The source of this T cell receptor beta chain is a study of persistence of HIV-infected CD4 T cells. About this clone itself: The antigen remains unidentified.

Whole-study findings and limits: Rare CMV-responding cells carrying HIV-1 proviruses were not analyzed separately for TCR. TCRbeta richness was lower in CMV- and Gag-responding cells than in anti-CD3/anti-CD28-responding cells. Degenerate expanded CDR3beta sequences were enriched among CMV- and Gag-responding cells.

Lysates of CMV-infected fibroblasts at around 10 ug/mL stimulated these cells. Responding CD4+ T cells were sorted by upregulation of both CD40 ligand and CD69. The libraries were made with immunoSEQ version 4 in survey mode. Assay: immunoSEQ multiplex PCR; the TCRdb copy retains only in-frame clones and omits some. The sample records about 21,000 clones, approximately 80% being singletons. This TCR derives from an adult man with HIV who was CMV-seropositive. Here the sequenced sample was CD4+ T cells sorted from PBMCs after approximately 20-hour stimulation, taken from a patient who received antiretroviral therapy.

This CDR3 is CASSIGEPGELFF. DNA of the CDR3: TGTGCCAGTAGTATTGGGGAACCAGGGGAGCTGTTTTTT. The chain is built from TRBV19 and TRBJ2-2, with D unclear. Trimming removed 3 bases from V and 8 bases from J, with 10 bases in between. The germline gives CDR1 LNHDA, CDR2 SQIVND (reference sequence). There are 13 residues in the CDR3.